This T cell receptor beta chain was profiled in a study of cytomegalovirus exposure and HLA in healthy donors. V dropped 0 bases and J dropped 6 bases, with 14 bases sitting between them. The CDR3 runs 15 residues. From germline, CDR1 is MNHNS and CDR2 SASEGT. Sequenced by immunoSEQ multiplex PCR; TCRdb stores in-frame clones only, minus some. The sample records around 150,000 clones, roughly 90% being singletons. The TCR was taken from a woman aged 25 to 45 in good health and CMV-seronegative. The chain employs TRBV6-1 and TRBJ1-1; D is unclear. The sequenced sample was PBMCs. The CDR3 reads CASSEALLRLSEAFF. The CDR3, as DNA: TGTGCCAGCAGTGAAGCGCTTCTAAGACTCTCTGAAGCTTTCTTT.